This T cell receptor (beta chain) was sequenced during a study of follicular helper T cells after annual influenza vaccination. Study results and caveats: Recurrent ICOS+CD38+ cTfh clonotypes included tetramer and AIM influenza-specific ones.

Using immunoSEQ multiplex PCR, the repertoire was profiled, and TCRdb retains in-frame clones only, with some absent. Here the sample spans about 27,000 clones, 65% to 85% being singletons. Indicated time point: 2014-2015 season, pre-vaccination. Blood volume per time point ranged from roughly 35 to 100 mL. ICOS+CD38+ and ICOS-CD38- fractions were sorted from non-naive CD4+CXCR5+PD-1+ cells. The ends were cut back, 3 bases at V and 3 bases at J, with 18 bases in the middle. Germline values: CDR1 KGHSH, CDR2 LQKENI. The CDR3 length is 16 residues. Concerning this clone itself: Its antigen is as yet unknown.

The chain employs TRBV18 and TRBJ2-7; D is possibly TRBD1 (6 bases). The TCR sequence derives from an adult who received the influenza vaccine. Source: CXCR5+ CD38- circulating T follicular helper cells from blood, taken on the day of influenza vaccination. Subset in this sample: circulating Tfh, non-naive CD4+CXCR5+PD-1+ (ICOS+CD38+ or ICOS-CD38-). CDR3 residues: CASSPSRALTGYEQYF. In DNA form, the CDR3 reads TGTGCCAGCTCACCCTCCCGAGCCTTGACAGGCTACGAGCAGTACTTC.